Detailed here is one T cell receptor (beta chain). The antigen is not known. This entry comes from a study of cytomegalovirus exposure and HLA in healthy donors. Turning to the study itself: Unique TCRs from HLA-typed donors, around 79 million of them, were held in an early data release.

V lost 4 bases, J lost 3 bases, and 10 bases lay in between. The CDR3 length is 13 residues. Germline-derived CDR1 and CDR2 are MGHRA and YSYEKL. PCR used 60 Vbeta primers and 13 Jbeta primers. The repertoire was sequenced with immunoSEQ multiplex PCR; TCRdb's copy has only in-frame clones and lacks some. The sample lists more than 200,000 clones, over 65% occurring once. General observations from the study: Later, an analysis showed that TCR beta chains associated with HLA were more clonally expanded than others that were equally common.

Each of the donors was a healthy bone marrow donor. This TCR was recovered from a man aged 35-49 years in good health and CMV-seronegative. The chain recombines TRBV4-1 with TRBJ2-7, with a weak D call TRBD2 (5 bases). The sample comprised PBMCs. The CDR3 loop is CASSPDSLYEQYF. CDR3 in DNA: TGCGCCAGCAGCCCGGACTCCCTCTACGAGCAGTACTTC.